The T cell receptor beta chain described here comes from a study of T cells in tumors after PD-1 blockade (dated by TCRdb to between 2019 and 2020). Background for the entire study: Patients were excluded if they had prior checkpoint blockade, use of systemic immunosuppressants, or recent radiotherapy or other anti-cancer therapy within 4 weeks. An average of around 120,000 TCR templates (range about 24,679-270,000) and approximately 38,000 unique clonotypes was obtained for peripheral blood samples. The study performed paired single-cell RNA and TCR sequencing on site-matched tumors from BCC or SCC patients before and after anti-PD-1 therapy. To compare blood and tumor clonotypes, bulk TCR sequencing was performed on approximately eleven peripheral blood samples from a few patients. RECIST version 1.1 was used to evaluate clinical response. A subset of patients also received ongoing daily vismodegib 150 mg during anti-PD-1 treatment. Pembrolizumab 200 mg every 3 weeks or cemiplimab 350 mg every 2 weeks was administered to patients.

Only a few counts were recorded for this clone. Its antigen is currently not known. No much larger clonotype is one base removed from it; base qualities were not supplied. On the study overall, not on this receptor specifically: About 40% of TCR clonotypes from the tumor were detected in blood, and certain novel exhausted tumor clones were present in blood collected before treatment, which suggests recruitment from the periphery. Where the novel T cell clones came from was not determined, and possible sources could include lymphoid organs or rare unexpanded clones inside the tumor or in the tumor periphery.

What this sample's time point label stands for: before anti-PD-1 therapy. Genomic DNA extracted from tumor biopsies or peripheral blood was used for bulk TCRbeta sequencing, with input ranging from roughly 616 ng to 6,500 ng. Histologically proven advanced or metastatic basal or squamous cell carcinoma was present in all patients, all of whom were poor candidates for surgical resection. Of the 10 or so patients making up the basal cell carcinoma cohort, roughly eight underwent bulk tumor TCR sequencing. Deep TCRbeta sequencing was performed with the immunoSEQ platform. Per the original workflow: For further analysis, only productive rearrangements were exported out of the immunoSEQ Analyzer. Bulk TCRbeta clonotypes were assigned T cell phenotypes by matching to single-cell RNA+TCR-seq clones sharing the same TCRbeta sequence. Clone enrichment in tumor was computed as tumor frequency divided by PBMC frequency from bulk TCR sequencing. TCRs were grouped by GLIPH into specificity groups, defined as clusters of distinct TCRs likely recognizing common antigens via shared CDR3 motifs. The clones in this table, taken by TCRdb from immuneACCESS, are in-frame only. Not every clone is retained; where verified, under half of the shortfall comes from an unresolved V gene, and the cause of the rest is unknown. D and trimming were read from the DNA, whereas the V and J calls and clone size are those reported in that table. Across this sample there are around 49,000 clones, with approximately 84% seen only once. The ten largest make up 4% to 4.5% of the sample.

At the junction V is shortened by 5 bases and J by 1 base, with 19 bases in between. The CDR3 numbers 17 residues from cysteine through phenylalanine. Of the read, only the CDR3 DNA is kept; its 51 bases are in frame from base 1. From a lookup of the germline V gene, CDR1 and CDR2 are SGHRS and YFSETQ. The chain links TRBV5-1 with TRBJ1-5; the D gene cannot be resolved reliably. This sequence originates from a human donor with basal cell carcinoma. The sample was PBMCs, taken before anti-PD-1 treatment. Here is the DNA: TGCGCCAGCAGTACCGAACCTCCGGGATTAAGCAATCAGCCCCAGCATTTT. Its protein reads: CASSTEPPGLSNQPQHF.